These 10 T cell receptor beta chains share one sample of origin, sequenced in a study of cytomegalovirus exposure and HLA in healthy donors. This PCR relied on a set of 60 Vbeta primers and 13 Jbeta primers. TCRdb's table, derived via immunoSEQ multiplex PCR, lists solely in-frame clones and lacks some. The table has 150,000 to 200,000 clones, about 71% seen once. Source material: PBMCs. All receptors come from a man aged 45-65 years in good health and CMV-seronegative.

There are a few counts of this clone. V is TRBV4-1 and J is TRBJ1-1; 8 nucleotides agree with TRBD1. CDR1 and CDR2 (germline): MGHRA, YSYEKL. With V trimmed by 1 base and J by 5 bases, 6 bases remained unmatched. The CDR3 spans 15 residues. CDR3 sequence reads: CASSQGRQGRTEAFF. The CDR3 nucleotides read TGCGCCAGCAGCCAAGGTAGACAGGGGAGGACTGAAGCTTTCTTT.

The chain combines TRBV9 with TRBJ2-1; maybe TRBD2 (6 bases). The CDR3 is 15 residues long. V was shortened by 0 bases and J by 3 bases, with 10 bases between the two germline ends. Germline-derived CDR1 and CDR2 are SGDLS and YYNGEE. Here the CDR3 DNA reads TGTGCCAGCAGCGTAGTTGGGGGGAACTACAATGAGCAGTTCTTC. Residues: CASSVVGGNYNEQFF.

This chain uses TRBV6-5 with TRBJ1-5; a weak D match, TRBD1 (6 bases). CDR1 and CDR2 from the germline V gene are MNHEY and SVGAGI. Trimming removed 6 bases from V and 2 bases from J, with 11 bases in between. The CDR3 length is 14 residues. CDR3 amino acids: CASSTGNRNQPQHF. The CDR3 DNA follows: TGTGCCAGCAGCACAGGGAATCGCAATCAGCCCCAGCATTTT.

This chain joins TRBV4-2 and TRBJ2-7; tentative D call: TRBD2 (7 bases). This CDR3 contains 17 residues. Trimming removed 3 bases from V and 5 bases from J, with 23 bases in between. Looked up from germline, CDR1 is LGHNA and CDR2 is YNFKEQ. CDR3 loop: CASSQPGGRDTRDEQYF. The CDR3 DNA reads as TGTGCCAGCAGCCAGCCGGGGGGTCGGGACACAAGGGACGAGCAGTACTTC.

CDR3 sequence: CASSAGTGDGYTF. In DNA, the CDR3 is TGCGCCAGCAGCGCAGGGACAGGGGATGGCTACACCTTC. The rearrangement uses TRBV5-1 and TRBJ1-2; 10 positions agree with TRBD1. Losses at the gene ends were 4 bases for V and 6 bases for J; bases not matched to a gene: 3. Germline CDR1 is SGHRS and CDR2 is YFSETQ. The CDR3 has 13 residues.

The chain combines TRBV19 with TRBJ1-1; unclear D gene. Germline V CDR1 and CDR2: LNHDA, SQIVND (reference sequence). There are 13 residues in the CDR3. V was shortened by 1 base and J by 0 bases, with 3 bases between the two germline ends. DNA for the CDR3: TGTGCCAGTAGTATAGCTATGAACACTGAAGCTTTCTTT. Translated, it gives CASSIAMNTEAFF.

Worth noting for this clone: A junction end diverges from the germline sequence, so it may reflect a read error. The chain recombines TRBV27 with TRBJ2-2; unclear D gene. The CDR3 totals 14 residues. Germline V gene lookup returns CDR1 MNHEY and CDR2 SMNVEV (reference sequence). The CDR3 spells CASSPRENAGELFF. CDR3 DNA sequence: TGTGCCAGCAGTCCTCGTGAGAACGCCGGGGAGCTGTTTTTT.

The gene calls are TRBV2 and TRBJ2-1, with D possibly TRBD2 on 5 matching bases. The V end lost 1 base, the J end lost 0 bases, and 7 bases lay between the germline ends. In germline, CDR1 is SNHLY, CDR2 FYNNEI. The CDR3 runs to 15 residues. The CDR3: CASSEVGSSYNEQFF. The DNA of the CDR3 is TGTGCCAGCAGTGAAGTGGGGAGCTCCTACAATGAGCAGTTCTTC.

This clone is a singleton in its sample. V is TRBV19 and J is TRBJ1-4; 8 nucleotides agree with TRBD1. The germline CDR1 and CDR2 sequences are LNHDA and SQIVND (reference sequence). The CDR3 is made up of 16 amino acids. The CDR3 DNA reads as TGTACCAATGGGGCAGGGGGCGCCCCAACTAATGAAAAACTGTTTTTT. It translates to CTNGAGGAPTNEKLFF.

Written as DNA, the CDR3 is TGTGCCACCAGCAGAGATACACAGCTCAAGAACACTGAAGCTTTCTTT. Translated, it gives CATSRDTQLKNTEAFF. This rearrangement joins TRBV15 to TRBJ1-1; unclear D gene. The CDR3 runs to 16 residues. Trimming took off 0 bases at V and 1 base at J, with 12 bases between the two ends. Germline assignment: CDR1 LNHNV and CDR2 YYDKDF (reference sequence).